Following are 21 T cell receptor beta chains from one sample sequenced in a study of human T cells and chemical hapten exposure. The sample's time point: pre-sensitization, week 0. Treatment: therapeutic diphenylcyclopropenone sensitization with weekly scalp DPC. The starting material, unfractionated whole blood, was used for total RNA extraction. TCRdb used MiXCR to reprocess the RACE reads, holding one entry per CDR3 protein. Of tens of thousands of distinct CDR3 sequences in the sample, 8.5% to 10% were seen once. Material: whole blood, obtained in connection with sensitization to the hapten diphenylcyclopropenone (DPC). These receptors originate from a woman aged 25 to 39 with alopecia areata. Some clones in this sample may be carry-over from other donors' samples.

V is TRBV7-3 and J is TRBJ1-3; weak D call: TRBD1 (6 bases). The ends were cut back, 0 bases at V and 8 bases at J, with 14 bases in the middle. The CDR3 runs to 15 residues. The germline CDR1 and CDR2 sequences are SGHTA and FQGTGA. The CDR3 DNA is TGTGCCAGCAGCTTAACCGGGGGCGTCGGACACACCATATATTTT. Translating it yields CASSLTGGVGHTIYF.

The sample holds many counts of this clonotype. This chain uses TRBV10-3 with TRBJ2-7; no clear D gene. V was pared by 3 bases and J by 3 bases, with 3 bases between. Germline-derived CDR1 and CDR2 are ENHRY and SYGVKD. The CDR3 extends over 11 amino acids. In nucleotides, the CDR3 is TGTGCCATCAGTGACGGCTACGAGCAGTACTTC. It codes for CAISDGYEQYF.

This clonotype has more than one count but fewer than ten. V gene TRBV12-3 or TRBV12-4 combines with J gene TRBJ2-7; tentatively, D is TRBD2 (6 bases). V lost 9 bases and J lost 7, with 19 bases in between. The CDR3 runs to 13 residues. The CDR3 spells CASSPVGGVEQYF. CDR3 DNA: TGTGCCAGTTCCCCCGTGGGGGGAGTGGAGCAGTACTTC.

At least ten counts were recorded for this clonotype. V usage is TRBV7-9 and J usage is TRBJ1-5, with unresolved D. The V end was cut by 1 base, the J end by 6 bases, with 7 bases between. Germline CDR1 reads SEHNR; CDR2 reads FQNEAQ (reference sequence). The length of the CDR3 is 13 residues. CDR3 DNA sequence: TGTGCCAGCAGCTTAGAAGGTCCTCAGCCCCAGCATTTT. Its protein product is CASSLEGPQPQHF.

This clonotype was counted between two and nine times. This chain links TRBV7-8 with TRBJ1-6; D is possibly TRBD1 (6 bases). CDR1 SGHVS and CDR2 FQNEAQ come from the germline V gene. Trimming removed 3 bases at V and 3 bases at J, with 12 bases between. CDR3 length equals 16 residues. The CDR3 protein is CASSLGGPLYNSPLHF. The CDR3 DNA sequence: TGTGCCAGCAGCTTGGGGGGCCCGCTCTATAATTCACCCCTCCACTTT.

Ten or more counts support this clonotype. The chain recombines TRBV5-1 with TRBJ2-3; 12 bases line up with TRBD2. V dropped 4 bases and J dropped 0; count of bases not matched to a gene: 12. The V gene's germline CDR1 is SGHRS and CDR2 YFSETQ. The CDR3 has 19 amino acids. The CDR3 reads CASSPTRGLAGGSTDTQYF. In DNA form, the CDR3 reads TGCGCCAGCAGCCCGACACGAGGTCTAGCGGGGGGGAGCACAGATACGCAGTATTTT.

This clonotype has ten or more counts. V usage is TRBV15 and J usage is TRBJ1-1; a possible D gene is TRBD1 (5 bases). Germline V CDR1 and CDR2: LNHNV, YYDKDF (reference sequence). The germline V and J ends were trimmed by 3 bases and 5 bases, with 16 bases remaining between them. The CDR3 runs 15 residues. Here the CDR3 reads CATSRGWQGGTEAFF. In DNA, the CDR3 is TGTGCCACCAGCAGGGGATGGCAGGGTGGGACTGAAGCTTTCTTT. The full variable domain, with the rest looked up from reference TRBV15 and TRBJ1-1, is DAMVIQNPRYQVTQFGKPVTLSCSQTLNHNVMYWYQQKSSQAPKLLFHYYDKDFNNEADTPDNFQSRRPNTSFCFLDIRSPGLGDTAMYLCATSRGWQGGTEAFFGQGTRLTVV.

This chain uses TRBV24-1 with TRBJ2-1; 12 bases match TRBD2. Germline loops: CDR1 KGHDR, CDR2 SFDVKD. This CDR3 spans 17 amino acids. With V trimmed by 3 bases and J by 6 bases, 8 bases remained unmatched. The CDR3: CATSDEQTSGGINEQFF. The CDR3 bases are TGTGCCACCAGTGATGAGCAGACTAGCGGGGGAATCAATGAGCAGTTCTTC.

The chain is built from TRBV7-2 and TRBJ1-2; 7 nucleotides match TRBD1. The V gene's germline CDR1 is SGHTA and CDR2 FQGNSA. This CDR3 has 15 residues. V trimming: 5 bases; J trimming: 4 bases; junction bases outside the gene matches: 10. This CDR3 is CASSPDRALSYGYTF. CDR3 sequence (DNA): TGTGCCAGCAGCCCAGACAGGGCTTTAAGCTATGGCTACACCTTC. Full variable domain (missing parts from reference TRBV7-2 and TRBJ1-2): GAGVSQSPSNKVTEKGKDVELRCDPISGHTALYWYRQSLGQGLEFLIYFQGNSAPDKSGLPSDRFSAERTGGSVSTLTIQRTQQEDSAVYLCASSPDRALSYGYTFGSGTRLTVV.

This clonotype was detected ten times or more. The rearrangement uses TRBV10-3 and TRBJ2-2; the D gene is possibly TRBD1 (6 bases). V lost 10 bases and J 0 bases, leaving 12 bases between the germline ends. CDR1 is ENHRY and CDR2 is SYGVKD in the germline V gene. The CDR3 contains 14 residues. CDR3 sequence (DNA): TGTGCCAACCGGGACACCTCGAACACCGGGGAGCTGTTTTTT. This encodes CANRDTSNTGELFF.

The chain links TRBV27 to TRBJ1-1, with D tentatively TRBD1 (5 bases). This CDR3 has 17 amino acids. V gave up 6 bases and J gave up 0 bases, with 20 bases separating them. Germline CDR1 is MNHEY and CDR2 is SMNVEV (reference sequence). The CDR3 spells CASRPVTGPGMNTEAFF. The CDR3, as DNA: TGTGCCAGCAGACCAGTGACGGGACCGGGAATGAACACTGAAGCTTTCTTT.

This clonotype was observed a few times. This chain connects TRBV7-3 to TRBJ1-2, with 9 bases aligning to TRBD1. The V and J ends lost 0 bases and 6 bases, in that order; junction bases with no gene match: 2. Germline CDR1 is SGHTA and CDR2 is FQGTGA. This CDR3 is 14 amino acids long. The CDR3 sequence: CASSLTRTGDGYTF. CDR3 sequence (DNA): TGTGCCAGCAGCTTAACGAGGACAGGGGATGGCTACACCTTC.

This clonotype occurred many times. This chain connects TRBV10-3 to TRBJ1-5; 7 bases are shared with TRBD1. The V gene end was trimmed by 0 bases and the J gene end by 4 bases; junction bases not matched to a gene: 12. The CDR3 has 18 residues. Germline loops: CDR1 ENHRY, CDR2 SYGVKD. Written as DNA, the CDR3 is TGTGCCATCAGTGAGTCGGGACTTACAGGGGACGAGAATCAGCCCCAGCATTTT. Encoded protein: CAISESGLTGDENQPQHF.

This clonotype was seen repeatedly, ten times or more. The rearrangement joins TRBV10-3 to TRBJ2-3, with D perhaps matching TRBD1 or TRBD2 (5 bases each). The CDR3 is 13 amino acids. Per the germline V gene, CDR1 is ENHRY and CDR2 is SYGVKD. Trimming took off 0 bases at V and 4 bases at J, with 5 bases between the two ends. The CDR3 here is CAISESGADTQYF. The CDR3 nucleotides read TGTGCCATCAGTGAGTCGGGGGCAGATACGCAGTATTTT.

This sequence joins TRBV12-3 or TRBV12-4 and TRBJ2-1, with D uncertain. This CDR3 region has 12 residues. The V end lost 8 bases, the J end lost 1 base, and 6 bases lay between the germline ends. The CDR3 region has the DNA TGTGCCAGCTCTCGGTCCTACAATGAGCAGTTCTTC. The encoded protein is CASSRSYNEQFF.

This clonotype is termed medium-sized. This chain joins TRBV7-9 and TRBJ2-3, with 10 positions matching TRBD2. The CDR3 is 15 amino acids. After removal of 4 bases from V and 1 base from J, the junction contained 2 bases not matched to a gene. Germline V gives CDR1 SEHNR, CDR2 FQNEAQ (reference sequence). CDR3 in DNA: TGTGCCAGCAGCTCCGGGACTAGCGGCACAGATACGCAGTATTTT. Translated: CASSSGTSGTDTQYF.

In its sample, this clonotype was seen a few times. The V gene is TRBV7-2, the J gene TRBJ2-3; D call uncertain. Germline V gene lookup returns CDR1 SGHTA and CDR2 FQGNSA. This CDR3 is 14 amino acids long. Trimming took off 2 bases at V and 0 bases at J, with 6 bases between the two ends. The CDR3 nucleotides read TGTGCCAGCAGCTTAATGCTGAGCACAGATACGCAGTATTTT. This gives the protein CASSLMLSTDTQYF.

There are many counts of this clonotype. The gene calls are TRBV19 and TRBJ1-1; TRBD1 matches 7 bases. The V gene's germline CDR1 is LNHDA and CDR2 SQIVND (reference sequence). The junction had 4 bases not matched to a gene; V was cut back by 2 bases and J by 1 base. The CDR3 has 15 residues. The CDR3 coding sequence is TGTGCCAGTAGTATACGGACAGGAGGGAACACTGAAGCTTTCTTT. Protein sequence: CASSIRTGGNTEAFF.

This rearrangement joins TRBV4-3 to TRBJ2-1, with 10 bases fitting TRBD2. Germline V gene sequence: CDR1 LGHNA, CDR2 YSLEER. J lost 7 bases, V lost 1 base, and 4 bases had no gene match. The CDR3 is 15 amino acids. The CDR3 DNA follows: TGCGCCAGCAGCCAAGTTAGCGGGGGGAGGAATGAGCAGTTCTTC. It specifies CASSQVSGGRNEQFF.

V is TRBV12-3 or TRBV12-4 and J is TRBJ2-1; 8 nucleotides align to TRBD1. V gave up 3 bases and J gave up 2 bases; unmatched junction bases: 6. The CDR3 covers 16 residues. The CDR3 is CASSFLGTGTYNEQFF. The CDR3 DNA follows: TGTGCCAGCAGTTTTCTCGGGACAGGAACCTACAATGAGCAGTTCTTC.

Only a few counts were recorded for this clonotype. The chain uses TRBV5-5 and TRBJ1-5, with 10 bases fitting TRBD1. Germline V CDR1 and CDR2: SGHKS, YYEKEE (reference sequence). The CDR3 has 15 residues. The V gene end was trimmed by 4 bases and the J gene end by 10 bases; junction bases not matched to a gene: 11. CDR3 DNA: TGTGCCAGCAGCGACCACCCGGGACAGGGGAACCCCCAGCATTTT. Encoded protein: CASSDHPGQGNPQHF.